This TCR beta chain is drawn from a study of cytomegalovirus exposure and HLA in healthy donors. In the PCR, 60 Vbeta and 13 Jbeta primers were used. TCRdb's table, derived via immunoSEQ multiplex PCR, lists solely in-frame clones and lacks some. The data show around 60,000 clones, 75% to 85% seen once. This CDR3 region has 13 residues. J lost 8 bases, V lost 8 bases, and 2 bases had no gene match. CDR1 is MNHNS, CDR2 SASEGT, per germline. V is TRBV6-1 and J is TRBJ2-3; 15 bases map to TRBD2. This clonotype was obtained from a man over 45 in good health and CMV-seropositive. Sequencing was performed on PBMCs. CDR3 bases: TGTGCCAGCGGACTAGCGGGGGGGCGTACGCAGTATTTT. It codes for CASGLAGGRTQYF.